What follows is one TCR beta chain and its context. Original methodology: Nucleated cell counts were estimated from reference gene primer amplification. This table comes from immunoSEQ multiplex PCR, and its TCRdb copy is limited to in-frame clones, with some not included. Clonal size and the V and J genes are those of that table, whereas D and trimming came from the DNA. Found here are 15,000 to 16,000 clones, approximately 83% of them singletons; the top ten hold about 30%. The data belong to a study of blood T cell repertoires in COVID-19. The overall study: Collection of acute and convalescent COVID-19 samples took place in the United States, Italy and Spain. T cells, B-cell-depleted T cells, or PBMCs supplied cDNA or gDNA.

The CDR3 loop spans 15 amino acids. Germline lookup yields CDR1 MRHNA and CDR2 SNTAGT. V was pared by 2 bases and J by 1 base, with 2 bases of the junction left unmatched. The receptor's source is a man aged 65 to 85 in a cohort sampled during active COVID-19. This chain connects TRBV6-4 to TRBJ2-3; 8 bases fit TRBD2. Sequencing was carried out using peripheral blood. CDR3 coding DNA: TGTGCCAGCAGTGACCCGGGACTAGGCACAGATACGCAGTATTTT. It yields the protein CASSDPGLGTDTQYF.